The present T cell receptor beta chain was sequenced within a study of T cell responses to AZD1222 COVID-19 vaccine. CDR3 length: 15 amino acids. Germline V gives CDR1 MNHEY, CDR2 SVGAGI. J was trimmed by 5 bases and V by 4 bases; bases with no gene match: 7. Notes on the study in general: Spike regions recognized by vaccine-associated CD4 TCRs spanned the protein, led by 160-218 and 743-854.

A remark on this clone: Its antigen is undetermined.

Sequenced by immunoSEQ multiplex PCR; TCRdb stores in-frame clones only, minus some. The sample carries about 82,000 clones, roughly 90% recorded once. The TCR sequence derives from an adult in good health. Sequenced here: peripheral blood, sampled on day 0 of AZD1222 vaccination. The V call is TRBV6-5, the J call TRBJ1-5; 8 bases line up with TRBD1. CDR3 in DNA: TGTGCCAGCAGTTCGGACAGGGAGGGCTATCAGCCCCAGCATTTT. Translation: CASSSDREGYQPQHF.